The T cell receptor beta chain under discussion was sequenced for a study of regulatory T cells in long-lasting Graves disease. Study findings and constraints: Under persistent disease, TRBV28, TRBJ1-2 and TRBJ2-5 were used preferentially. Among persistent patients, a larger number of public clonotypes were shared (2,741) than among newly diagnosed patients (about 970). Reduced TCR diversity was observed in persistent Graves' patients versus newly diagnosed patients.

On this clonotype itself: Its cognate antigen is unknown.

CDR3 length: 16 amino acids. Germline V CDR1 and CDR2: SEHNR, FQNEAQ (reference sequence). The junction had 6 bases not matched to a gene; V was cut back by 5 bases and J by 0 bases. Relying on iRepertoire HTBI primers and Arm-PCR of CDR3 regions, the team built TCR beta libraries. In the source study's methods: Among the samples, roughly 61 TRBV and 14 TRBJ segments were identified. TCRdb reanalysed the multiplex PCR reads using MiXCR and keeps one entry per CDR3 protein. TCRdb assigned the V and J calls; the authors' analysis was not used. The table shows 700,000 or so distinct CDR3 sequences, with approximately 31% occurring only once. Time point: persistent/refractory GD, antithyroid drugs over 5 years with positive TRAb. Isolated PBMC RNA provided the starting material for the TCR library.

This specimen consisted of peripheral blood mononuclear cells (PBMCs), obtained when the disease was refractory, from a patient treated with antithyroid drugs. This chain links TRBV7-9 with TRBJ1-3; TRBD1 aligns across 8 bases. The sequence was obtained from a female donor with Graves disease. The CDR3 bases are TGTGCCAGCAGCCATAGACAGGGGTACTCTGGAAACACCATATATTTT. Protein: CASSHRQGYSGNTIYF.